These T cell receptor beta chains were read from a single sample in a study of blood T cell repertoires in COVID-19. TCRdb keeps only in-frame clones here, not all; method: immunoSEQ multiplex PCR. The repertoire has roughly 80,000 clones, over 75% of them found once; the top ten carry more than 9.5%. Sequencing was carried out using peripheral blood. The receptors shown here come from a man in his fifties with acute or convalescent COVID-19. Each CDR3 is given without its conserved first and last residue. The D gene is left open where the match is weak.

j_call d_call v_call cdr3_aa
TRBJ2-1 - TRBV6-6 ASSQSVLAPNEQF
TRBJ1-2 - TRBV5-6 ASSLVRGRDT
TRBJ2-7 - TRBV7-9 ASSSQSSYEQY
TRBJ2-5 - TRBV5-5 ASSLSLGETQY
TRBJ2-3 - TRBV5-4 ASSLERGKSTDTQY
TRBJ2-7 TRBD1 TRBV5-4 ATIDPGQGAPEQY
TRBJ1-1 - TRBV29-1 SVEARSMNTEAF
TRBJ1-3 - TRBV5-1 ASSLGHSGNTIY
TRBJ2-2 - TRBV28 ASTLGPSGTGELF
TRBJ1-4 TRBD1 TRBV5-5 ASSGIPGQGNEKLF
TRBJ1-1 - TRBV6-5 ASTQGTEAF
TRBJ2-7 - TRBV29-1 SVEDGSYEQY
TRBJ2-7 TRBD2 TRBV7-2 ASSRSGRAGEQY